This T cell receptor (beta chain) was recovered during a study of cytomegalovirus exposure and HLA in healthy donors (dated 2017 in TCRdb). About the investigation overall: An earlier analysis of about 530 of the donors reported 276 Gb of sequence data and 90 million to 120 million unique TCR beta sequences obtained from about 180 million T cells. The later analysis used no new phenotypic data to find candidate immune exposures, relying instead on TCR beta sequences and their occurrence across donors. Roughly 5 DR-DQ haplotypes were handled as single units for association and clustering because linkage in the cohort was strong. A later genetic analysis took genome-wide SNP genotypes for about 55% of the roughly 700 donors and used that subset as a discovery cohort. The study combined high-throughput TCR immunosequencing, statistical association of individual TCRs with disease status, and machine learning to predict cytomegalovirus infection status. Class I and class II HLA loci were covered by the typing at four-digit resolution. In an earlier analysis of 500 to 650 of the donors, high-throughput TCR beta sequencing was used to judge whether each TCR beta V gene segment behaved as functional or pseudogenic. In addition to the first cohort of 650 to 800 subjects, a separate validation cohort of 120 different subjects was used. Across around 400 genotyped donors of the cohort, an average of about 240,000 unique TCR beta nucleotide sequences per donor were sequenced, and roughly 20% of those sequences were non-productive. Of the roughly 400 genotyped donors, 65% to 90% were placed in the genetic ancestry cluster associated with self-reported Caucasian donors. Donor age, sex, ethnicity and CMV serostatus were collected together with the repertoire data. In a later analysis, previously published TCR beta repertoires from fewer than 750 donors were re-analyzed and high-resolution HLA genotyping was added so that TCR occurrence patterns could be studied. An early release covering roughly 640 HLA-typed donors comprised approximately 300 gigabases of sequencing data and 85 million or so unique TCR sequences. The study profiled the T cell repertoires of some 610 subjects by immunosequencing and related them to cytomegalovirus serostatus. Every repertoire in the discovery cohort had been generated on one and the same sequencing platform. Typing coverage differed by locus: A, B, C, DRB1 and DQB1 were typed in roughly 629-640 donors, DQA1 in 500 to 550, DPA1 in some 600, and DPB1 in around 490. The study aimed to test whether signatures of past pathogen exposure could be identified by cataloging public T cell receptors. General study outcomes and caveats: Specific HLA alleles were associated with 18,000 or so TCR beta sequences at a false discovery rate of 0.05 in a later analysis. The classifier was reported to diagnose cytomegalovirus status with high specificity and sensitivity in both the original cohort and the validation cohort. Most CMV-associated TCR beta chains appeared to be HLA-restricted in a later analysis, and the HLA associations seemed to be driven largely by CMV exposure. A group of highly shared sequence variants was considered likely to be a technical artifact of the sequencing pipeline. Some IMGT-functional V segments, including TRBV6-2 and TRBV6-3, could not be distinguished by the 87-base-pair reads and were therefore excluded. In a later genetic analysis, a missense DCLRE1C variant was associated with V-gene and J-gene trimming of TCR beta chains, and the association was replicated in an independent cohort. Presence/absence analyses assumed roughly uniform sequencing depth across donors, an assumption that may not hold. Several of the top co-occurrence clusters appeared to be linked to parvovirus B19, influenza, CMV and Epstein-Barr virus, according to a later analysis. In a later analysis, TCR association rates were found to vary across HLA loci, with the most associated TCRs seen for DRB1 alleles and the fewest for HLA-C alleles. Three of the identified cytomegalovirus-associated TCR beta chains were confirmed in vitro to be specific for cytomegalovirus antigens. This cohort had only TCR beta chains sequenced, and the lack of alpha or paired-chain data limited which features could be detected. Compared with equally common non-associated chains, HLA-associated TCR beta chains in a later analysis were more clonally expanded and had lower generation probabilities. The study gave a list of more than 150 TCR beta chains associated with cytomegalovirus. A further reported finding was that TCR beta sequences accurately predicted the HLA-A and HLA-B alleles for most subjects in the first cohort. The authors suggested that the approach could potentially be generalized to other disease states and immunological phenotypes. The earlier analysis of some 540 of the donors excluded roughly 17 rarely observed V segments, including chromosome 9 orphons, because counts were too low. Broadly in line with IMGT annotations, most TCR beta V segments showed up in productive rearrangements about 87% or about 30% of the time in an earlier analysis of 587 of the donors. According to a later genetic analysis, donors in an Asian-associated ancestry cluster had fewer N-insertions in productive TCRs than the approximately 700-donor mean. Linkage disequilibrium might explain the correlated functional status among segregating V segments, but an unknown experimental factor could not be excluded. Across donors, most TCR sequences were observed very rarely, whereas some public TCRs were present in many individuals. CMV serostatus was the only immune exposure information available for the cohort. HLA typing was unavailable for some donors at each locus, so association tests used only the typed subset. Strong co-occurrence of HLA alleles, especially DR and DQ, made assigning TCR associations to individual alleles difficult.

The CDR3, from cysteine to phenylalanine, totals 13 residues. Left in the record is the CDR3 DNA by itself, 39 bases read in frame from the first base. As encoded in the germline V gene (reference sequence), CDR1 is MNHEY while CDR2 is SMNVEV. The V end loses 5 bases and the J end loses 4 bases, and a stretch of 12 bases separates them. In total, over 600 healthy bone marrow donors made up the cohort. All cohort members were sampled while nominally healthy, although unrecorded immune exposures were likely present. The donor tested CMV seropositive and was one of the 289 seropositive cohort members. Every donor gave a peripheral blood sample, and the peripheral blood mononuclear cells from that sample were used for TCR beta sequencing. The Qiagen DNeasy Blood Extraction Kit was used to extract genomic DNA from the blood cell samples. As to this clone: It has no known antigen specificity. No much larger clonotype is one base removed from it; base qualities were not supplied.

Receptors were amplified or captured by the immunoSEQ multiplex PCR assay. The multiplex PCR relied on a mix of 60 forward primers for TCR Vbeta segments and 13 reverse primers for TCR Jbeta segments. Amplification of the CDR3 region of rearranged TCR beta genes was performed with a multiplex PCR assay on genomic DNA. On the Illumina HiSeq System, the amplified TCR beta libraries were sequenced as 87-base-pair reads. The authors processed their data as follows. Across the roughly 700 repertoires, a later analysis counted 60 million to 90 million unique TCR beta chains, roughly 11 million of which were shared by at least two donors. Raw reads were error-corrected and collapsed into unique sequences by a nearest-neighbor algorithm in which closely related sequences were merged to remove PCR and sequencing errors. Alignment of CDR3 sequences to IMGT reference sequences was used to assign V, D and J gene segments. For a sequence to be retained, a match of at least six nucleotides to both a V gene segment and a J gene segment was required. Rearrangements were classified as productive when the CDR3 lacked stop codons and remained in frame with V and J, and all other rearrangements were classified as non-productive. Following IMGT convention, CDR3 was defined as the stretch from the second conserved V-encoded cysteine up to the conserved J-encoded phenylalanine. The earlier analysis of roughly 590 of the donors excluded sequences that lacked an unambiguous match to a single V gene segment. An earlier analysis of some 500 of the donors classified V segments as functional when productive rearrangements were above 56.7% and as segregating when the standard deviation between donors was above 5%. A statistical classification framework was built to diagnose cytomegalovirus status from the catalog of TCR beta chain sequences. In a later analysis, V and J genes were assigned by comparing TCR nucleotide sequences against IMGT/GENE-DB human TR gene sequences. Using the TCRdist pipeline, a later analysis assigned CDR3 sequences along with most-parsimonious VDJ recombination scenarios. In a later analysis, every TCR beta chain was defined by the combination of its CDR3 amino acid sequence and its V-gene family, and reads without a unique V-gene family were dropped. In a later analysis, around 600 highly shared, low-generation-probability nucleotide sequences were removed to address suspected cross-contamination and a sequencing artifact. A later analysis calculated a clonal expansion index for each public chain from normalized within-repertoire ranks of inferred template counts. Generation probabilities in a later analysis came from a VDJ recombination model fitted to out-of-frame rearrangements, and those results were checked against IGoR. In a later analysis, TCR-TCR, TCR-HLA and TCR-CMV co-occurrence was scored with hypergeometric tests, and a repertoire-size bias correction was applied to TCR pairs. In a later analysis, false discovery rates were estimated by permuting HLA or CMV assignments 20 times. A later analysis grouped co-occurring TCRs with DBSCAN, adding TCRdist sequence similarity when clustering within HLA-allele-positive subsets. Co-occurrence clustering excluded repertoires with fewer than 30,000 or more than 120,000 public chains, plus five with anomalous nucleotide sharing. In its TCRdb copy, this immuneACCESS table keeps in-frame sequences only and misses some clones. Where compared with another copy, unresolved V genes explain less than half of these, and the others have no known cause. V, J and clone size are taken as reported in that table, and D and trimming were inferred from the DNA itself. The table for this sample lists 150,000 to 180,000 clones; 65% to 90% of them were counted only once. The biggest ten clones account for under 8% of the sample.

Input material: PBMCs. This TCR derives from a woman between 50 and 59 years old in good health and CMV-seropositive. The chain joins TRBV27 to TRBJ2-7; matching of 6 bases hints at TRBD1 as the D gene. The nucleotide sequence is TGTGCCAGCAGTCCCATGACAGGATACGAGCAGTACTTC. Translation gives CASSPMTGYEQYF.